These T cell receptor beta chains were read from a single sample in a study of blood T cell repertoires in COVID-19. Assay used: immunoSEQ multiplex PCR; TCRdb lists only in-frame clones, some missing. Of under 75,000 clones in the sample, about 84% were seen once. The material sequenced was peripheral blood. The receptors derive from a man aged 55 to 70 with acute or convalescent COVID-19. Each CDR3 is given with its conserved first and last residue. Each record gives: clone size, CDR3 length, J gene, V gene, D gene, CDR3 protein, CDR3 DNA. The D gene is left open where the match is weak. Size is stated for part of the rows, as once, few or many counts, or as a class when the clone is expanded.

clone size: .
CDR3 length: 16
J gene: TRBJ2-1
V gene: TRBV5-4
D gene: TRBD1
CDR3 protein: CASSSDRGPGGNEQFF
CDR3 DNA: TGTGCCAGCAGTTCCGACAGGGGGCCAGGTGGGAATGAGCAGTTCTTC

clone size: .
CDR3 length: 12
J gene: TRBJ1-1
V gene: TRBV18
D gene: .
CDR3 protein: CASSPRRDEAFF
CDR3 DNA: TGTGCCAGCTCACCCCGCCGGGATGAAGCTTTCTTT

clone size: .
CDR3 length: 14
J gene: TRBJ2-1
V gene: TRBV10-1
D gene: .
CDR3 protein: CASSPIARNNEQFF
CDR3 DNA: TGCGCCAGCAGCCCTATCGCGAGAAACAATGAGCAGTTCTTC

clone size: .
CDR3 length: 13
J gene: TRBJ2-5
V gene: TRBV28
D gene: .
CDR3 protein: CASSLTAQETQYF
CDR3 DNA: TGTGCCAGCAGTTTAACTGCGCAAGAGACCCAGTACTTC

clone size: .
CDR3 length: 14
J gene: TRBJ2-7
V gene: TRBV5-1
D gene: TRBD1
CDR3 protein: CASSVTGGGYEQYF
CDR3 DNA: TGCGCCAGCAGCGTGACAGGGGGCGGCTACGAGCAGTACTTC

clone size: .
CDR3 length: 15
J gene: TRBJ1-1
V gene: TRBV15
D gene: TRBD1
CDR3 protein: CATSRADRASTEAFF
CDR3 DNA: TGTGCCACCAGCAGGGCCGACAGGGCAAGCACTGAAGCTTTCTTT

clone size: .
CDR3 length: 11
J gene: TRBJ1-2
V gene: TRBV12-3/TRBV12-4
D gene: .
CDR3 protein: CASSLGGGYTF
CDR3 DNA: TGTGCCAGCAGTTTGGGGGGTGGCTACACCTTC

clone size: .
CDR3 length: 14
J gene: TRBJ2-1
V gene: TRBV15
D gene: .
CDR3 protein: CATTSGDSYNEQFF
CDR3 DNA: TGTGCCACCACCTCGGGGGACTCCTACAATGAGCAGTTCTTC

clone size: .
CDR3 length: 17
J gene: TRBJ2-1
V gene: TRBV9
D gene: TRBD2
CDR3 protein: CASSVGWSGGAGSEQFF
CDR3 DNA: TGTGCCAGCAGCGTAGGATGGTCGGGGGGGGCCGGAAGTGAGCAGTTCTTC

clone size: .
CDR3 length: 15
J gene: TRBJ2-7
V gene: TRBV5-1
D gene: TRBD1
CDR3 protein: CASSFHGTGVYEQYF
CDR3 DNA: TGCGCCAGCAGCTTTCACGGGACAGGGGTTTACGAGCAGTACTTC

clone size: few
CDR3 length: 13
J gene: TRBJ1-2
V gene: TRBV7-8
D gene: TRBD1
CDR3 protein: CASSTGQGYGYTF
CDR3 DNA: TGTGCCAGCAGTACGGGACAGGGCTATGGCTACACCTTC

clone size: .
CDR3 length: 14
J gene: TRBJ1-2
V gene: TRBV6-5
D gene: .
CDR3 protein: CATKFRQQPYGYTF
CDR3 DNA: TGTGCCACCAAGTTTAGACAGCAGCCCTATGGCTACACCTTC

clone size: once
CDR3 length: 13
J gene: TRBJ1-2
V gene: TRBV29-1
D gene: .
CDR3 protein: CSVEDGRVYGYTF
CDR3 DNA: TGCAGCGTTGAAGATGGGAGGGTCTATGGCTACACCTTC

clone size: .
CDR3 length: 14
J gene: TRBJ2-5
V gene: TRBV10-2
D gene: .
CDR3 protein: CASKRVRDGETQYF
CDR3 DNA: TGCGCCAGCAAAAGGGTCCGGGATGGGGAGACCCAGTACTTC

clone size: .
CDR3 length: 15
J gene: TRBJ2-5
V gene: TRBV11-2
D gene: .
CDR3 protein: CASSLSPGASETQYF
CDR3 DNA: TGTGCCAGCAGCTTATCCCCGGGTGCTTCGGAGACCCAGTACTTC

clone size: .
CDR3 length: 11
J gene: TRBJ2-5
V gene: TRBV19
D gene: .
CDR3 protein: CACGKGETQYF
CDR3 DNA: TGTGCCTGCGGGAAAGGAGAGACCCAGTACTTC

clone size: .
CDR3 length: 14
J gene: TRBJ1-4
V gene: TRBV6-5
D gene: .
CDR3 protein: CASTEGVGDEKLFF
CDR3 DNA: TGTGCCAGCACCGAGGGGGTGGGGGATGAAAAACTGTTTTTT

clone size: .
CDR3 length: 17
J gene: TRBJ1-2
V gene: TRBV6-2/TRBV6-3
D gene: .
CDR3 protein: CASSYSTYREPGSGYTF
CDR3 DNA: TGTGCCAGCAGTTACTCGACCTACAGGGAACCCGGCTCTGGCTACACCTTC

clone size: few
CDR3 length: 12
J gene: TRBJ1-3
V gene: TRBV24-1
D gene: .
CDR3 protein: CANRGGRAPTYF
CDR3 DNA: TGTGCCAACAGAGGGGGAAGGGCGCCAACCTATTTT

clone size: .
CDR3 length: 15
J gene: TRBJ2-3
V gene: TRBV7-9
D gene: .
CDR3 protein: CASSWRGHGSDTQYF
CDR3 DNA: TGTGCCAGCAGCTGGCGCGGGCATGGGTCAGATACGCAGTATTTT

clone size: .
CDR3 length: 19
J gene: TRBJ2-2
V gene: TRBV3-1/TRBV3-2
D gene: TRBD2
CDR3 protein: CASSQDLGLAGGRTGELFF
CDR3 DNA: TGTGCCAGCAGCCAAGATCTGGGCTTAGCGGGGGGTCGCACCGGGGAGCTGTTTTTT

clone size: .
CDR3 length: 15
J gene: TRBJ1-3
V gene: TRBV28
D gene: TRBD1
CDR3 protein: CASNFQGAHGNTIYF
CDR3 DNA: TGTGCCAGCAATTTCCAGGGGGCGCATGGAAACACCATATATTTT

clone size: .
CDR3 length: 17
J gene: TRBJ2-5
V gene: TRBV3-1/TRBV3-2
D gene: TRBD2
CDR3 protein: CASSLGTSGGKTETQYF
CDR3 DNA: TGTGCCAGCAGCCTGGGGACTAGCGGGGGAAAGACAGAGACCCAGTACTTC

clone size: .
CDR3 length: 16
J gene: TRBJ2-1
V gene: TRBV7-2
D gene: .
CDR3 protein: CASRVAGATRVNEQFF
CDR3 DNA: TGTGCCAGCCGAGTTGCGGGGGCCACCCGGGTTAATGAGCAGTTCTTC

clone size: .
CDR3 length: 13
J gene: TRBJ1-6
V gene: TRBV12-3/TRBV12-4
D gene: .
CDR3 protein: CASSQNRDSPLHF
CDR3 DNA: TGTGCCAGCAGCCAGAACAGGGATTCACCCCTCCACTTT

clone size: .
CDR3 length: 15
J gene: TRBJ1-2
V gene: TRBV14
D gene: .
CDR3 protein: CASSQDLRPNYGYTF
CDR3 DNA: TGTGCCAGCAGCCAAGATCTCCGTCCTAACTATGGCTACACCTTC

clone size: few
CDR3 length: 16
J gene: TRBJ2-1
V gene: TRBV3-1/TRBV3-2
D gene: TRBD2
CDR3 protein: CASSQDSSGGAHEQFF
CDR3 DNA: TGTGCCAGCAGCCAAGATAGTAGCGGGGGGGCGCATGAGCAGTTCTTC

clone size: .
CDR3 length: 14
J gene: TRBJ2-7
V gene: TRBV9
D gene: TRBD1
CDR3 protein: CASSGGTGPYEQYF
CDR3 DNA: TGTGCCAGCAGCGGCGGGACAGGACCCTACGAGCAGTACTTC

clone size: .
CDR3 length: 15
J gene: TRBJ1-3
V gene: TRBV6-5
D gene: .
CDR3 protein: CASMPPGDSGNTIYF
CDR3 DNA: TGTGCCAGCATGCCTCCCGGGGACTCTGGAAACACCATATATTTT

clone size: .
CDR3 length: 16
J gene: TRBJ2-2
V gene: TRBV4-2
D gene: .
CDR3 protein: CASSQVSAANTGELFF
CDR3 DNA: TGTGCCAGCAGCCAAGTCAGCGCAGCGAACACCGGGGAGCTGTTTTTT

clone size: .
CDR3 length: 13
J gene: TRBJ2-5
V gene: TRBV11-3
D gene: .
CDR3 protein: CASSLEAQETQYF
CDR3 DNA: TGTGCCAGCAGCTTAGAGGCCCAAGAGACCCAGTACTTC

clone size: few
CDR3 length: 14
J gene: TRBJ2-7
V gene: TRBV5-4
D gene: TRBD2
CDR3 protein: CASSSLAGVNEQYF
CDR3 DNA: TGTGCCAGCAGCAGTCTAGCGGGGGTCAACGAGCAGTACTTC

clone size: .
CDR3 length: 16
J gene: TRBJ1-5
V gene: TRBV27
D gene: TRBD1
CDR3 protein: CASSLKRGQPNQPQHF
CDR3 DNA: TGTGCCAGCAGTTTAAAGAGGGGACAGCCTAATCAGCCCCAGCATTTT

clone size: .
CDR3 length: 15
J gene: TRBJ2-3
V gene: TRBV13
D gene: TRBD2
CDR3 protein: CASSRTSSGADTQYF
CDR3 DNA: TGTGCCAGCAGCCGGACTAGCTCAGGCGCCGATACGCAGTATTTT

clone size: .
CDR3 length: 13
J gene: TRBJ1-2
V gene: TRBV9
D gene: TRBD1
CDR3 protein: CASSYTGVSGYTF
CDR3 DNA: TGTGCCAGCAGCTATACAGGGGTCAGCGGCTACACCTTC

clone size: .
CDR3 length: 15
J gene: TRBJ1-4
V gene: TRBV7-2
D gene: .
CDR3 protein: CASSSRDSRREKLFF
CDR3 DNA: TGTGCCAGCAGTTCTAGGGACTCCAGGCGGGAAAAACTGTTTTTT

clone size: .
CDR3 length: 18
J gene: TRBJ2-6
V gene: TRBV28
D gene: TRBD1
CDR3 protein: CASSSTTGGPPGANVLTF
CDR3 DNA: TGTGCCAGCAGTTCTACGACAGGGGGCCCTCCTGGGGCCAACGTCCTGACTTTC

clone size: .
CDR3 length: 15
J gene: TRBJ1-1
V gene: TRBV25-1
D gene: .
CDR3 protein: CASSEWRGVRTEAFF
CDR3 DNA: TGTGCCAGCAGTGAATGGCGGGGGGTACGAACTGAAGCTTTCTTT

clone size: .
CDR3 length: 15
J gene: TRBJ1-3
V gene: TRBV9
D gene: .
CDR3 protein: CASSVDQGAGNTIYF
CDR3 DNA: TGTGCCAGCAGCGTAGACCAGGGCGCTGGAAACACCATATATTTT

clone size: .
CDR3 length: 13
J gene: TRBJ2-1
V gene: TRBV29-1
D gene: .
CDR3 protein: CSVEDLRDLGQFF
CDR3 DNA: TGCAGCGTTGAAGATCTGAGGGACTTGGGGCAGTTCTTC

clone size: .
CDR3 length: 13
J gene: TRBJ2-7
V gene: TRBV7-9
D gene: .
CDR3 protein: CASSLESVSEQYF
CDR3 DNA: TGTGCCAGCAGCTTAGAGTCCGTTAGCGAGCAGTACTTC

clone size: .
CDR3 length: 14
J gene: TRBJ2-7
V gene: TRBV7-2
D gene: .
CDR3 protein: CASSLVLLAYEQYF
CDR3 DNA: TGTGCCAGCAGCTTAGTGTTACTAGCTTACGAGCAGTACTTC